The clone carrying this TCR beta chain was detected only once. Matching for age and sex applied to the controls, who were healthy donors. RNA was extracted with the RNeasy kit, and a quantity of roughly 0.5 to 1 ug was reverse transcribed using random hexamers. Each CDR3 protein gets one entry after TCRdb re-called the immunoSEQ multiplex PCR reads with MiXCR. Altogether around 160,000 distinct CDR3 sequences are present, around 94% being singletons, with the ten largest covering about 0.13%. V was pared by 1 base and J by 6 bases, with 6 bases between. This CDR3 has 13 amino acids. Germline lookup yields CDR1 MGHDK and CDR2 SYGVNS. These data are taken from a study of CD8 T cells in Susac syndrome.

The sample comprised CD4+ T cells from PBMCs. The clonotype comes from a human donor in good health. This sequence joins TRBV25-1 and TRBJ2-2; D call uncertain. CDR3 sequence reads: CASSESSSGELFF. DNA for the CDR3: TGTGCCAGCAGTGAATCGAGTTCCGGGGAGCTGTTTTTT.